This T cell receptor (beta chain) was identified during a study of cytotoxic CD8 clonotypes in ibrutinib-treated CLL. About the study: The patients comprised more than ten relapsed/refractory and around 14 treatment-naive cases, 17 IGHV unmutated.

Clones were read by immunoSEQ multiplex PCR, and TCRdb kept only the in-frame ones, dropping some. The sample has 300,000 to 400,000 clones, approximately 67% seen once. This CDR3 has 16 residues. The germline gives CDR1 LNHDA, CDR2 SQIVND (reference sequence). Trimming removed 5 bases from V and 1 base from J; junction bases left unmatched: 10. With cryopreserved PBMCs as the source, 1.5 to 2 micrograms of genomic DNA went to TCR beta libraries. Study-wide points: Clonality (at baseline) was higher than in age-matched healthy donors and tracked circulating CD8+ T-cell counts.

Concerning this clone: The antigen is not known.

Sequencing was performed on PBMCs, taken after 36 months of ibrutinib treatment. The sequence derives from a human donor with chronic lymphocytic leukemia. The gene calls are TRBV19 and TRBJ2-5; 7 bases are a match to TRBD1. The CDR3 loop is CASSPGDRAIQETQYF. In nucleotides, the CDR3 is TGTGCCAGTAGTCCGGGTGACAGGGCGATCCAAGAGACCCAGTACTTC.